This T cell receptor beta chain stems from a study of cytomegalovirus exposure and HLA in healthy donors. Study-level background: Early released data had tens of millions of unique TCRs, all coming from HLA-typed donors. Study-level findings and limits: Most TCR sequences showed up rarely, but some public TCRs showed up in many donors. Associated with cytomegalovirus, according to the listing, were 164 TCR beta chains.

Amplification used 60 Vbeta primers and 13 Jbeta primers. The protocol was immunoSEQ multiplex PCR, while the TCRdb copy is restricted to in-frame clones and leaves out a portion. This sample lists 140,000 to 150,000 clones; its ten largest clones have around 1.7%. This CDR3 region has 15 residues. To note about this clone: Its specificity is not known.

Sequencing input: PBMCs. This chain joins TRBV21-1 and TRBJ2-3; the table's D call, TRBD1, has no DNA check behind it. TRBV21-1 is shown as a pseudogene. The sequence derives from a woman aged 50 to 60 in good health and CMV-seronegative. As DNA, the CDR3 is TGTGCCAGCAGCGACCGGGACAGGGAGGCAGATACGCAGTATTTT. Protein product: CASSDRDREADTQYF.